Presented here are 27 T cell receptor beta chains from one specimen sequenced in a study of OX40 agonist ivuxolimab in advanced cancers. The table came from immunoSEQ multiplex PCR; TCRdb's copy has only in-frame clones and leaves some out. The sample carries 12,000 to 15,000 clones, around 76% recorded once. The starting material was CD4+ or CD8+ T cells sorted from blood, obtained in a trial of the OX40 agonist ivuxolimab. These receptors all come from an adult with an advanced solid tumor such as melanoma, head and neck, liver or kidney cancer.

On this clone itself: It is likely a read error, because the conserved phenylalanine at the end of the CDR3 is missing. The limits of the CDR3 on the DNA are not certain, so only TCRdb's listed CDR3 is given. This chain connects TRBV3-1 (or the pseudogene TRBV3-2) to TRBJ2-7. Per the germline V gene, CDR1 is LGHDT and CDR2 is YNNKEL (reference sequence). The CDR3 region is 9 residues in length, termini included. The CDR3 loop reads CASSPLGDP.

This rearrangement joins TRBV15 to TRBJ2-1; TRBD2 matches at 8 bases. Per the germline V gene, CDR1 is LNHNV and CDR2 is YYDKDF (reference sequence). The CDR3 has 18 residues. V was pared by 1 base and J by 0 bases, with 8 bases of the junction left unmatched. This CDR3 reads CATSRVAGGRSSYNEQFF. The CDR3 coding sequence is TGTGCCACCAGCAGAGTTGCGGGGGGCCGGAGCTCCTACAATGAGCAGTTCTTC.

The CDR3 loop is CASSQLTGGYTEAFF. The CDR3 DNA reads TGTGCCAGCAGCCAACTTACAGGGGGTTACACTGAAGCTTTCTTT. The chain joins TRBV4-2 to TRBJ1-1; 8 bases are shared with TRBD1. Germline CDR1 LGHNA, CDR2 YNFKEQ. V lost 2 bases and J lost 3; bases outside the gene matches: 5. The CDR3 length is 15 residues.

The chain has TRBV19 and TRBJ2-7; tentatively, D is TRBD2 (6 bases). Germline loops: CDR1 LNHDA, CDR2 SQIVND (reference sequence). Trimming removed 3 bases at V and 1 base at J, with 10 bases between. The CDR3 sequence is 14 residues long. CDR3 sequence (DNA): TGTGCCAGTAGTATGGGGGGAGGTTCCTACGAGCAGTACTTC. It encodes CASSMGGGSYEQYF. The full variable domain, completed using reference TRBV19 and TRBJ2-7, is DGGITQSPKYLFRKEGQNVTLSCEQNLNHDAMYWYRQDPGQGLRLIYYSQIVNDFQKGDIAEGYSVSREKKESFPLTVTSAQKNPTAFYLCASSMGGGSYEQYFGPGTRLTVT.

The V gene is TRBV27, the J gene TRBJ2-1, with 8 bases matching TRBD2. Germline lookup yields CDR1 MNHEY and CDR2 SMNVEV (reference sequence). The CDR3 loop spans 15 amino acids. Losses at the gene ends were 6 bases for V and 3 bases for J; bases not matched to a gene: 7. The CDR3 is CASSSGGARYNEQFF. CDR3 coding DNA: TGTGCCAGCAGCTCCGGGGGGGCCCGCTACAATGAGCAGTTCTTC.

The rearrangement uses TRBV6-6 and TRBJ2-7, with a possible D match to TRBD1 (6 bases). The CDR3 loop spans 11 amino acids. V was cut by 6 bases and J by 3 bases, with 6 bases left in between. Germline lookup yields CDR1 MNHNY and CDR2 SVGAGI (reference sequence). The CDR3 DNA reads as TGTGCCAGCAGAGGGGGCTACGAGCAGTACTTC. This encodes CASRGGYEQYF.

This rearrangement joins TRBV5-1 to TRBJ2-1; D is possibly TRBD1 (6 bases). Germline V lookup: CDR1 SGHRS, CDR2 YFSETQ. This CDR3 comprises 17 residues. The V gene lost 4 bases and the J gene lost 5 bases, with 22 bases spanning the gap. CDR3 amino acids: CASSQKQTGQFNNEQFF. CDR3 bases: TGCGCCAGCAGCCAAAAGCAGACAGGACAATTTAACAATGAGCAGTTCTTC. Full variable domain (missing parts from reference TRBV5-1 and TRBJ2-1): KAGVTQTPRYLIKTRGQQVTLSCSPISGHRSVSWYQQTPGQGLQFLFEYFSETQRNKGNFPGRFSGRQFSNSRSEMNVSTLELGDSALYLCASSQKQTGQFNNEQFFGPGTRLTVL.

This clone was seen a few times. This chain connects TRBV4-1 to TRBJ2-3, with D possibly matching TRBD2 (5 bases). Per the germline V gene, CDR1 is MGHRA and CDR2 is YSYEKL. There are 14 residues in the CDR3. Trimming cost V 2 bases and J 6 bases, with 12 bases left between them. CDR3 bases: TGCGCCAGCAGCCAAATCCCGGGGTCCGATACGCAGTATTTT. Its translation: CASSQIPGSDTQYF.

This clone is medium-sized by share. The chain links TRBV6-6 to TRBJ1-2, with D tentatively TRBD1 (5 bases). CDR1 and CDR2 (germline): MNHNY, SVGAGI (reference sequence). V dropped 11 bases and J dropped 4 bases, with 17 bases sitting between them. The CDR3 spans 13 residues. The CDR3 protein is CAGTSPGIYGYTF. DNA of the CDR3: TGTGCCGGGACCTCCCCCGGCATCTATGGCTACACCTTC.

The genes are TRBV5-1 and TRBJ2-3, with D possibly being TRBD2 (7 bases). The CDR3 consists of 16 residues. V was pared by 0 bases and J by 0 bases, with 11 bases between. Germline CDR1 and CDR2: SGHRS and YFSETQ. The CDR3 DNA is TGCGCCAGCAGCTTGGCTAGGGGGGGAAGCACAGATACGCAGTATTTT. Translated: CASSLARGGSTDTQYF.

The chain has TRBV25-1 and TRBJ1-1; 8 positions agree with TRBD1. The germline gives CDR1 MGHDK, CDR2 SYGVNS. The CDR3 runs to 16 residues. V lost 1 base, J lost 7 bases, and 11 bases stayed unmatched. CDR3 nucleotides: TGTGCCAGCAGTGAATGGGGTTCAGGGGGCGGTAATGAAGCTTTCTTT. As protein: CASSEWGSGGGNEAFF.

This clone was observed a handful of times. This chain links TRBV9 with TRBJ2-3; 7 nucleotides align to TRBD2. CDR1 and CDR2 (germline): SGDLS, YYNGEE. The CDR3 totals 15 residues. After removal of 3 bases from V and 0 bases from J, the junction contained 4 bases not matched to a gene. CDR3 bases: TGTGCCAGCAGCGCCAGCGGGGTAAGCACAGATACGCAGTATTTT. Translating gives CASSASGVSTDTQYF.

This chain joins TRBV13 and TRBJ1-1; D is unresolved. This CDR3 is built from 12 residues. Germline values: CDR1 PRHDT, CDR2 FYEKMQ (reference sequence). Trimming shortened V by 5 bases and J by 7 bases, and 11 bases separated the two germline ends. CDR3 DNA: TGTGCCAGCAGCCGGGGTCTTGTTGAAGCTTTCTTT. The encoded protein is CASSRGLVEAFF.

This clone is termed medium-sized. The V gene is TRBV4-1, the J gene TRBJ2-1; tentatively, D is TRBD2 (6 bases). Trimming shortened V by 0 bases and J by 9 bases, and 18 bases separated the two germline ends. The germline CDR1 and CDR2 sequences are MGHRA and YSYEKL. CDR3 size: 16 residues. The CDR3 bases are TGCGCCAGCAGCCAAGAGGGACTTAATGGAAAGAGTGAGCAGTTCTTC. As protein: CASSQEGLNGKSEQFF.

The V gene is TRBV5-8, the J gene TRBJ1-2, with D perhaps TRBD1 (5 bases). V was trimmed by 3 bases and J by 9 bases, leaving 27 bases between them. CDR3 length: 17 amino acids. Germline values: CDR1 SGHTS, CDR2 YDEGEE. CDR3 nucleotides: TGTGCCAGCAGCTGGGACCTCGGAGGGATTGGCGAGGACTGCTACACCTTC. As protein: CASSWDLGGIGEDCYTF.

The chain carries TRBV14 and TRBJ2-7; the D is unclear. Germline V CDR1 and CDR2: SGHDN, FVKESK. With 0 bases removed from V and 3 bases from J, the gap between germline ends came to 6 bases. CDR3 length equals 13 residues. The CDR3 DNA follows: TGTGCCAGCAGCCAAGACAGGTTCTACGAGCAGTACTTC. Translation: CASSQDRFYEQYF. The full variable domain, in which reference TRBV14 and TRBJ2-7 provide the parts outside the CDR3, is EAGVTQFPSHSVIEKGQTVTLRCDPISGHDNLYWYRRVMGKEIKFLLHFVKESKQDESGMPNNRFLAERTGGTYSTLKVQPAELEDSGVYFCASSQDRFYEQYFGPGTRLTVT.

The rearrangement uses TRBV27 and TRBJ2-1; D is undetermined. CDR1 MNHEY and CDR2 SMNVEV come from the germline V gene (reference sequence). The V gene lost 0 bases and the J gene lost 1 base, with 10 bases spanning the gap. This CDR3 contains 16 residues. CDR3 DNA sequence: TGTGCCAGCAGTTTATCGAATAAGGGTTCCTACAATGAGCAGTTCTTC. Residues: CASSLSNKGSYNEQFF.

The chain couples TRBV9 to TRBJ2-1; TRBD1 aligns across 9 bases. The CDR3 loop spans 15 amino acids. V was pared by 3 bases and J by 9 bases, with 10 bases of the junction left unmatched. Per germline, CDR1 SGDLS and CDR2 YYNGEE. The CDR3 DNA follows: TGTGCCAGCAGCGCTGCCGGGACAGGGTATGGTGAGCAGTTCTTC. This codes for CASSAAGTGYGEQFF.

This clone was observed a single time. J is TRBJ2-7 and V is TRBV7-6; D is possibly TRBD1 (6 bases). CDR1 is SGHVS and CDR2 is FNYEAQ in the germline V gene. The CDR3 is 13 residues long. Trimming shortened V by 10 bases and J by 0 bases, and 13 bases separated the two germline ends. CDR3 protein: CATARDTSYEQYF. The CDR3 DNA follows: TGTGCCACCGCGAGGGACACCTCCTACGAGCAGTACTTC.

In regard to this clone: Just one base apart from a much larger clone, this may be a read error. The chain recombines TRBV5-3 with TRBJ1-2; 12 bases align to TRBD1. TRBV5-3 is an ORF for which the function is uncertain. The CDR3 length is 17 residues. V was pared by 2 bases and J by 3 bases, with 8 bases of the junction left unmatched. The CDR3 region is CARSLGTGGVADYGYTF. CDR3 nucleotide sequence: TGTGCCAGAAGCTTAGGGACAGGGGGCGTTGCGGACTATGGCTACACCTTC.

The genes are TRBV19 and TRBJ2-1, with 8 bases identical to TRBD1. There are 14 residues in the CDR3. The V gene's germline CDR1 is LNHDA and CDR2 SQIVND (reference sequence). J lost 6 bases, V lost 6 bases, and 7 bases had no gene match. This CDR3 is CASSIGRGPNEQFF. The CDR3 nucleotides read TGTGCCAGTAGCATCGGCAGGGGGCCCAATGAGCAGTTCTTC.

CDR3 sequence reads: CASSLSGKTYEQYF. CDR3 sequence (DNA): TGTGCCAGCAGTTTATCAGGCAAGACCTACGAGCAGTACTTC. The chain is built from TRBV27 and TRBJ2-7; D is uncertain. CDR1 is MNHEY, CDR2 SMNVEV, per germline (reference sequence). CDR3 length equals 14 residues. Deletions cut 0 bases from V and 2 bases from J, with 8 bases between.

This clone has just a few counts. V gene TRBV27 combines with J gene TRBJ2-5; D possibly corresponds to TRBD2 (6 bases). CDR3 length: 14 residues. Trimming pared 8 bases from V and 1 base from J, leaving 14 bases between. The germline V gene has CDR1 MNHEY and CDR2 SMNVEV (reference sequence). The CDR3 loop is CASGRSAGQETQYF. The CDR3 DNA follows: TGTGCCAGCGGGAGGTCAGCGGGCCAAGAGACCCAGTACTTC.

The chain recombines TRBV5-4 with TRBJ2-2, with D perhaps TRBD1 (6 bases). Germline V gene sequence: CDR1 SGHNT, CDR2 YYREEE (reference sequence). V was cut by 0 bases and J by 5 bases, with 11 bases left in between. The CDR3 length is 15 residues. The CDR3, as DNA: TGTGCCAGCAGCTTGGTCACACAGGGTACCGGGGAGCTGTTTTTT. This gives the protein CASSLVTQGTGELFF.

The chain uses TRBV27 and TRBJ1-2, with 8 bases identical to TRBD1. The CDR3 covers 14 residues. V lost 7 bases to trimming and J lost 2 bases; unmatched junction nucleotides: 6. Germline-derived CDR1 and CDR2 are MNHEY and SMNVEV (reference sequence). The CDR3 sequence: CASTPDRENYGYTF. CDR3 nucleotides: TGTGCCAGCACCCCGGACAGGGAAAACTATGGCTACACCTTC.

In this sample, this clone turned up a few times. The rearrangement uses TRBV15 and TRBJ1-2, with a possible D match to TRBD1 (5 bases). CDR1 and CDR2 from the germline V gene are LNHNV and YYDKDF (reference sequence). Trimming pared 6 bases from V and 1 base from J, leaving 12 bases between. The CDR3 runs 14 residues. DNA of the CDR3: TGTGCCACCAGAGGGACGGGCTTTAACTATGGCTACACCTTC. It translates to CATRGTGFNYGYTF.

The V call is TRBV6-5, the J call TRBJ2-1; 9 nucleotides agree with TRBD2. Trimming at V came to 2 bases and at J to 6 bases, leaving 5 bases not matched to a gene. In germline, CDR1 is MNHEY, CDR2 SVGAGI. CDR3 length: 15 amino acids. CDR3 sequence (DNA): TGTGCCAGCAGTTACCTCGCGGGGGGGTCCAATGAGCAGTTCTTC. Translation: CASSYLAGGSNEQFF.